This TCR beta chain was sequenced for a study of T cell repertoires in ileal Crohn's disease. Study in general: About half received postoperative treatment, around ten with thiopurines and about 20 anti-TNF.

Findings and limits, study-wide: Compared with non-smokers, active smokers at surgery showed more clonal expansions. High-frequency clones were more common in sorted CD8 than CD4 cells.

Approximately 510 nanograms of biopsy DNA per sample underwent TCRB immunosequencing. This table comes from immunoSEQ multiplex PCR, and its TCRdb copy is limited to in-frame clones, with some not included. The data show thousands of clones, with 75% to 85% seen just once and approximately 8% held by the top ten. Concerning this clone: The antigen is not known.

Sequencing was done on a sample of ileal tissue. The sequence was obtained from an adult with Crohn's disease.

In nucleotides, the CDR3 is TGTGCCAGCAGTGAAGGTATAGCGGAAGGGCCAGATACGCAGTATTTT. Its protein is CASSEGIAEGPDTQYF. This chain uses TRBV25-1 with TRBJ2-3; TRBD2 is a possible D gene (6 bases). V lost 2 bases and J lost 4, with 16 bases in between. Germline loops: CDR1 MGHDK, CDR2 SYGVNS. CDR3 length: 16 residues. The full variable domain, in which reference TRBV25-1 and TRBJ2-3 provide the parts outside the CDR3, is EADIYQTPRYLVIGTGKKITLECSQTMGHDKMYWYQQDPGMELHLIHYSYGVNSTEKGDLSSESTVSRIRTEHFPLTLESARPSHTSQYLCASSEGIAEGPDTQYFGPGTRLTVL.